The 32 T cell receptor beta chains below were found in one sample sequenced in a study of T-cell memory formation after mild COVID-19. MiXCR was run by TCRdb on the 5' RACE reads, yielding one entry per CDR3 protein. Among 200,000 to 300,000 distinct CDR3 sequences listed, approximately 15% were seen once. Sample: PBMCs or a T cell subset sorted from them (not recorded which). These TCRs come from an adult woman who had mild COVID-19 (a few samples of this study predate the infection). Cell type and time point are not known.

This clonotype occurred a few times. V and J are TRBV7-2 and TRBJ1-5; D ambiguous. The CDR3 runs 13 residues. The germline V and J ends were trimmed by 5 bases and 7 bases, with 12 bases remaining between them. Germline CDR1 and CDR2: SGHTA and FQGNSA. CDR3 sequence (DNA): TGTGCCAGCAGCCCCCGGTCGGCCCAGCCCCAGCATTTT. Residues: CASSPRSAQPQHF.

This clonotype was detected a few times. The rearrangement joins TRBV7-3 to TRBJ2-6; D remains unclear. This CDR3 comprises 14 residues. Germline loops: CDR1 SGHTA, CDR2 FQGTGA. V was clipped by 2 bases and J by 2 bases, with 4 bases between them. For the CDR3, the DNA is TGTGCCAGCAGCTTAGGAACTGGGGCCAACGTCCTGACTTTC. Translated: CASSLGTGANVLTF.

This clonotype was found many times. A read error may produce the germline difference seen at one junction end. This chain uses TRBV5-1 with TRBJ2-7; 7 bases line up with TRBD1. Germline V gene lookup returns CDR1 SGHRS and CDR2 YFSETQ. CDR3 length: 14 residues. The CDR3 is CASSATGTSHEQYF. CDR3 bases: TGCGCCAGCAGCGCGACAGGGACCTCCCACGAGCAGTACTTC.

This clonotype was detected many times. The V and J genes are TRBV5-1 and TRBJ2-5; the D is unclear. CDR3 length equals 14 residues. Between the trimmed V and J ends, which lost 1 base and 3 bases, there was a span of 10 bases. Looked up from germline, CDR1 is SGHRS and CDR2 is YFSETQ. Here the CDR3 DNA reads TGCGCCAGCAGCTTGTCAGGACCAGAAGAGACCCAGTACTTC. Translation gives CASSLSGPEETQYF. Filled out from reference TRBV5-1 and TRBJ2-5, the complete variable domain reads KAGVTQTPRYLIKTRGQQVTLSCSPISGHRSVSWYQQTPGQGLQFLFEYFSETQRNKGNFPGRFSGRQFSNSRSEMNVSTLELGDSALYLCASSLSGPEETQYFGPGTRLLVL.

The V call is TRBV7-2, the J call TRBJ2-2, with D possibly matching TRBD1 (5 bases). The ends were cut back, 3 bases at V and 5 bases at J, with 10 bases in the middle. Germline lookup yields CDR1 SGHTA and CDR2 FQGNSA. The CDR3 is 14 residues long. CDR3 DNA sequence: TGTGCCAGCAGCTTGTCTCAGGGTACCGGGGAGCTGTTTTTT. This gives the protein CASSLSQGTGELFF.

This clonotype came up many times. The V gene is TRBV7-2, the J gene TRBJ2-1, with 7 bases aligning to TRBD1. The germline gives CDR1 SGHTA, CDR2 FQGNSA. With 5 bases clipped from V and 4 bases from J, the junction kept 8 bases outside the gene matches. This CDR3 contains 15 residues. CDR3 amino acids: CASSPRQGYYNEQFF. CDR3 nucleotide sequence: TGTGCCAGCAGCCCCCGACAGGGTTATTACAATGAGCAGTTCTTC.

This clonotype has ten or more counts. The J gene is TRBJ2-5, the V gene TRBV15, with 8 bases lining up with TRBD1. The junction had 2 bases not matched to a gene; V was cut back by 2 bases and J by 3 bases. The CDR3 sequence is 14 residues long. Per germline, CDR1 LNHNV and CDR2 YYDKDF (reference sequence). DNA for the CDR3: TGTGCCACCAGCAGACCAGGGGGCGAAGAGACCCAGTACTTC. It encodes CATSRPGGEETQYF.

The V gene is TRBV5-1, the J gene TRBJ2-5; D uncertain. This CDR3 spans 16 amino acids. Germline V gene lookup returns CDR1 SGHRS and CDR2 YFSETQ. V shed 4 bases and J shed 5 bases, with 21 bases lying between them. The CDR3 loop reads CASSPNTPRGGETQYF. CDR3 DNA sequence: TGCGCCAGCAGCCCCAATACCCCCCGCGGTGGTGAGACCCAGTACTTC.

The rearrangement links TRBV19 to TRBJ2-4; 10 bases are shared with TRBD1. This CDR3 has 15 residues. The V and J ends lost 6 bases and 6 bases, in that order; junction bases with no gene match: 8. The germline V gene has CDR1 LNHDA and CDR2 SQIVND (reference sequence). The CDR3 loop reads CASRETGGGGNIQYF. The DNA for the CDR3 is TGTGCCAGTAGGGAGACAGGGGGCGGGGGAAACATTCAGTACTTC.

V usage is TRBV12-3 or TRBV12-4 and J usage is TRBJ2-1; 10 bases map to TRBD2. The CDR3 spans 15 residues. With V trimmed by 2 bases and J by 8 bases, 6 bases remained unmatched. The CDR3 DNA sequence: TGTGCCAGCAGTTTATCGCCTAGCGGGAGTTATGAGCAGTTCTTC. Protein: CASSLSPSGSYEQFF.

This clonotype has a handful of counts. This chain uses TRBV20-1 with TRBJ2-4; 7 positions match TRBD1. Germline V lookup: CDR1 DFQATT, CDR2 SNEGSKA (reference sequence). V shed 6 bases, J shed 12 bases, and the junction held 17 bases outside the gene matches. This CDR3 region has 14 residues. Here the CDR3 reads CSAGGQWGIRDQYF. The CDR3, as DNA: TGCAGTGCAGGGGGACAGTGGGGTATAAGGGATCAGTACTTC.

V usage is TRBV9 and J usage is TRBJ1-6, with 8 bases lining up with TRBD1. The CDR3 is 14 amino acids. V dropped 5 bases and J dropped 5; count of bases not matched to a gene: 3. Germline V gene lookup returns CDR1 SGDLS and CDR2 YYNGEE. The CDR3 DNA reads TGTGCCAGCAGAGGACAGGGCAATAATTCACCCCTCCACTTT. Residues: CASRGQGNNSPLHF.

This clonotype was seen many times. The gene calls are TRBV5-5 and TRBJ2-5; perhaps D is TRBD1 or TRBD2 (6 bases each). V lost 0 bases and J 1 base, leaving 13 bases between the germline ends. The germline V gene encodes CDR1 SGHKS and CDR2 YYEKEE (reference sequence). This CDR3 is 16 amino acids long. The chain's CDR3 is CASSLAYGGTQETQYF. The CDR3 nucleotides are TGTGCCAGCAGCTTGGCATACGGGGGCACCCAAGAGACCCAGTACTTC.

This clonotype has only a few counts. The V and J genes are TRBV6-5 and TRBJ2-7; D may correspond to TRBD1 or TRBD2 (5 bases each). With 2 bases removed from V and 3 bases from J, the gap between germline ends came to 11 bases. Germline assignment: CDR1 MNHEY and CDR2 SVGAGI. This CDR3 contains 14 residues. The CDR3 here is CASSYGTLNYEQYF. CDR3 DNA sequence: TGTGCCAGCAGTTACGGGACCCTCAACTACGAGCAGTACTTC.

The genes are TRBV12-3 or TRBV12-4 and TRBJ1-1, with D perhaps TRBD1 (6 bases). Trimming left V 3 bases short and J 5 bases short, with 13 bases between. The CDR3 spans 14 residues. The CDR3 bases are TGTGCCAGCAGTTTTTCGGGGGCGGAGACTGAAGCTTTCTTT. It encodes CASSFSGAETEAFF.

There are a few counts of this clonotype. V is TRBV12-3 or TRBV12-4 and J is TRBJ2-6; D is ambiguous. V dropped 5 bases and J dropped 0 bases, with 8 bases sitting between them. The CDR3 totals 15 residues. The chain's CDR3 is CASSLSSSGANVLTF. The CDR3, as DNA: TGTGCCAGCAGTCTAAGCTCCTCTGGGGCCAACGTCCTGACTTTC.

This clonotype was found a few times. This chain joins TRBV6-2 or TRBV6-3 and TRBJ1-4; TRBD1 might be the D (6 bases). In germline, CDR1 is MNHEY, CDR2 SVGEGT. V was shortened by 6 bases and J by 8 bases, with 19 bases between the two germline ends. The CDR3 is 15 amino acids. The CDR3 nucleotides read TGTGCCAGCAGCGGTACAGGGACGTTTTTAGAAAAACTGTTTTTT. Protein: CASSGTGTFLEKLFF.

The CDR3 loop is CASSAPGTGGETQYF. CDR3 bases: TGTGCCAGCAGCGCCCCCGGGACAGGGGGCGAGACCCAGTACTTC. The chain combines TRBV7-9 with TRBJ2-5, with 12 bases fitting TRBD1. J lost 5 bases, V lost 5 bases, and 6 bases had no gene match. This CDR3 comprises 15 residues. Germline lookup yields CDR1 SEHNR and CDR2 FQNEAQ (reference sequence).

This chain joins TRBV4-1 and TRBJ2-2; D perhaps matches TRBD2 (6 bases). The CDR3 loop spans 14 amino acids. Germline CDR1 MGHRA, CDR2 YSYEKL. Deletions cut 0 bases from V and 5 bases from J, with 7 bases between. In DNA form, the CDR3 reads TGCGCCAGCAGCCAAGACGGGGGAACCGGGGAGCTGTTTTTT. Residues: CASSQDGGTGELFF.

In its sample, this clonotype was seen a few times. The J gene is TRBJ1-4, the V gene TRBV6-5, with D perhaps TRBD1 (6 bases). The germline V gene encodes CDR1 MNHEY and CDR2 SVGAGI. CDR3 length: 16 amino acids. V shed 0 bases and J shed 7 bases, with 15 bases lying between them. CDR3 loop: CASSYSYRAVGEKLFF. The DNA for the CDR3 is TGTGCCAGCAGTTACTCCTACAGGGCGGTTGGTGAAAAACTGTTTTTT.

The chain carries TRBV20-1 and TRBJ1-5; the match to TRBD1 covers 12 bases. This CDR3 region has 15 residues. Trimming at V came to 6 bases and at J to 6 bases, leaving 9 bases not matched to a gene. The germline CDR1 and CDR2 sequences are DFQATT and SNEGSKA (reference sequence). CDR3 DNA sequence: TGCAGTGCGGGGACAGGGGGCGCTTTTAGTCAGCCCCAGCATTTT. Translated: CSAGTGGAFSQPQHF.

This clonotype was recorded many times. At one of its ends the junction is not consistent with the germline gene, which may arise from a read error. The V call is TRBV10-3, the J call TRBJ1-1; no definite D call. Germline V CDR1 and CDR2: ENHRY, SYGVKD. The CDR3 sequence is 12 residues long. The CDR3 reads CAIGRVKTEAFF. For the CDR3, the DNA is TGTGCCATCGGTAGGGTGAAGACTGAAGCTTTCTTT.

CDR3 in DNA: TGCAGCGCCCCAGCCATGGTTTCCTACAATGAGCAGTTCTTC. This translates into CSAPAMVSYNEQFF. The J gene is TRBJ2-1, the V gene TRBV29-1; the D is unclear. V was pared by 7 bases and J by 1 base, with 14 bases between. This CDR3 spans 14 amino acids. Germline values: CDR1 SQVTM, CDR2 ANQGSEA.

In this sample, this clonotype turned up a few times. The rearrangement joins TRBV15 to TRBJ1-2; D not certain. From germline, CDR1 is LNHNV and CDR2 YYDKDF (reference sequence). The CDR3 contains 12 residues. V lost 1 base and J 6 bases, leaving 6 bases between the germline ends. The CDR3 is CATSRGSDGYTF. Here the CDR3 DNA reads TGTGCCACCAGCAGAGGGTCGGATGGCTACACCTTC. The full variable domain, in which reference TRBV15 and TRBJ1-2 provide the parts outside the CDR3, is DAMVIQNPRYQVTQFGKPVTLSCSQTLNHNVMYWYQQKSSQAPKLLFHYYDKDFNNEADTPDNFQSRRPNTSFCFLDIRSPGLGDTAMYLCATSRGSDGYTFGSGTRLTVV.

The V gene is TRBV5-1, the J gene TRBJ1-3, with no clear D. The V end lost 2 bases, the J end lost 0 bases, and 12 bases lay between the germline ends. The CDR3 has 16 amino acids. Looked up from germline, CDR1 is SGHRS and CDR2 is YFSETQ. In DNA, the CDR3 is TGCGCCAGCAGCTTAACGAGTACGGGCTCTGGAAACACCATATATTTT. Its protein product is CASSLTSTGSGNTIYF.

The V and J genes are TRBV5-1 and TRBJ2-3; a possible D gene is TRBD1 (6 bases). This CDR3 is 16 amino acids long. Germline CDR1 is SGHRS and CDR2 is YFSETQ. The V end lost 0 bases, the J end lost 5 bases, and 16 bases lay between the germline ends. The CDR3 sequence: CASSLVSGANVDTQYF. The DNA of the CDR3 is TGCGCCAGCAGCTTGGTCTCAGGGGCTAATGTAGATACGCAGTATTTT.

V gene TRBV7-2 combines with J gene TRBJ2-3; unclear D gene. The CDR3 sequence is 15 residues long. Between the trimmed V and J ends, which lost 0 bases and 2 bases, there was a span of 9 bases. Germline V CDR1 and CDR2: SGHTA, FQGNSA. CDR3 in DNA: TGTGCCAGCAGCTTAGCTCACAGAGACACAGATACGCAGTATTTT. This encodes CASSLAHRDTDTQYF.

CDR3 sequence (DNA): TGTGCCAGCAGCCAAGATTCGACAGTTACTACCTTTTACAATGAGCAGTTCTTC. Amino acid sequence: CASSQDSTVTTFYNEQFF. The chain recombines TRBV3-1 with TRBJ2-1, with D tentatively TRBD1 (5 bases). V was cut by 0 bases and J by 4 bases, with 19 bases left in between. This CDR3 comprises 18 residues. Germline-derived CDR1 and CDR2 are LGHDT and YNNKEL (reference sequence).

The table lists this clonotype with a few counts. The J gene is TRBJ2-3, the V gene TRBV29-1; D remains ambiguous. This CDR3 comprises 13 residues. Germline CDR1 and CDR2: SQVTM and ANQGSEA. V was trimmed by 7 bases and J by 3 bases, leaving 14 bases between them. The CDR3 region is CSAESPPTDTQYF. The CDR3 DNA reads as TGCAGCGCAGAATCACCTCCGACAGATACGCAGTATTTT.

This clonotype was counted once. The rearrangement uses TRBV24-1 and TRBJ1-5; maybe TRBD1 (5 bases). The germline V and J ends were trimmed by 6 bases and 3 bases, with 11 bases remaining between them. CDR1 KGHDR and CDR2 SFDVKD come from the germline V gene. CDR3 length: 14 residues. CDR3: CATSPGPFNQPQHF. DNA of the CDR3: TGTGCCACCAGTCCGGGACCGTTCAATCAGCCCCAGCATTTT.

The V gene is TRBV7-3, the J gene TRBJ2-2, with D maybe TRBD1 (5 bases). Germline V gene data show CDR1 as SGHTA and CDR2 as FQGTGA. V was pared by 4 bases and J by 1 base, with 13 bases between. This CDR3 is 16 amino acids long. DNA of the CDR3: TGTGCCAGCAGCTCCGCACAGGTTTTGAACACCGGGGAGCTGTTTTTT. Translated, it gives CASSSAQVLNTGELFF.

This clonotype showed up just a few times. This sequence joins TRBV20-1 and TRBJ2-1; TRBD2 aligns across 10 bases. Germline CDR1 and CDR2: DFQATT and SNEGSKA (reference sequence). CDR3 length: 14 residues. J gave up 9 bases and V 5 bases, and 10 bases lay outside the gene matches. The CDR3 is CSAGLSGRVGEQFF. For the CDR3, the DNA is TGCAGTGCTGGACTGAGCGGGAGGGTAGGTGAGCAGTTCTTC.